This TCR beta chain appears in the sequencing data of a study of radiation and T cells in renal cell carcinoma. Study summary: Nephrectomy followed 15 Gy stereotactic body radiation by 4 weeks. General study points: Top tumor clonotypes rose in blood 2 weeks post-radiation, then contracted. Baseline intratumoral clonotype presence is unknown without pretreatment biopsies.

The data were produced by immunoSEQ multiplex PCR, yet TCRdb's version contains in-frame clones alone and is incomplete. The sample lists some 140,000 clones, 70% to 90% seen once, with 12% in the top ten. As concerns this clone: Its antigen is as yet unknown.

The time point is: baseline pretreatment blood. As for treatment: 15 Gy SBRT to primary tumor, nephrectomy 4 weeks later. The patient's renal cell carcinoma had clear cell pathology. Germline CDR1 SGHRS, CDR2 YFSETQ. After removal of 0 bases from V and 9 bases from J, the junction contained 10 bases not matched to a gene. The CDR3 is made up of 17 amino acids. This receptor was obtained from a woman in her forties or fifties with renal cell carcinoma. The chain has TRBV5-1 and TRBJ2-1, with TRBD2 identical over 12 bases. The sample was blood, taken from a patient whose treatment included radiotherapy and nephrectomy. The CDR3 reads CASSLALAGGLRGEQFF. The CDR3 nucleotides are TGCGCCAGCAGCTTGGCGCTAGCGGGGGGGCTGAGAGGTGAGCAGTTCTTC.